This TCR beta chain derives from a study of cytomegalovirus exposure and HLA in healthy donors (dated by TCRdb to 2015 to 2018). For the study in its entirety: According to a later analysis, the 100 to 150 validation repertoires were produced on the same platform as the approximately 610 repertoires of the first cohort. The study was designed to test whether signatures of past pathogen exposure could be identified by cataloging public T cell receptors. In addition to the first cohort of approximately 670 subjects, a separate validation cohort of approximately 110 different subjects was used. To predict cytomegalovirus infection status, the study combined high-throughput TCR immunosequencing, statistical association of individual TCRs with disease status, and machine learning. On the study overall, not on this receptor specifically: The classifier was reported to diagnose cytomegalovirus status with high specificity and sensitivity in both the original and validation cohorts. All 120 or so repertoires were used to score co-occurrence in the validation cohort in a later analysis, because that analysis had no HLA typing for the cohort. The study listed approximately 150 TCR beta chains as associated with cytomegalovirus. In vitro tests confirmed that a few of the cytomegalovirus-associated TCR beta chains recognize cytomegalovirus antigens. Most TCR sequences were seen in very few donors, while some public TCRs were found in many individuals. Subsequent analysis determined that TCRs grouped into clusters in the first cohort also showed a tendency toward co-occurrence across the 120 or so validation repertoires, and 85% to 95% of cluster scores exceeded 0. The authors suggested that the approach could potentially be generalized to other disease states and immunological phenotypes.

Preparation of the library involved the immunoSEQ multiplex PCR assay. Regarding the original processing steps: A statistical classification framework was built to diagnose cytomegalovirus status from the catalog of TCR beta chain sequences. Held by TCRdb, this immuneACCESS table contains in-frame sequences only and omits some clones. Under half of the omission traces to an unresolved V gene where checked; the cause of the rest is unknown. The DNA was the basis for D and trimming; V, J and clone size are from that table. In this sample the table shows 57,000 or so clones, approximately 96% of which occur a single time. Approximately 1% of the sample is in the top ten clones. Relative to germline, V is 4 bases shorter and J is 3 bases shorter, with 15 bases between their ends. Counted from cysteine to phenylalanine, this CDR3 has 15 amino acids. Only the CDR3 DNA stays, 45 bases, in frame from base 1. The germline V gene (reference sequence) gives CDR1 as SGHAT and CDR2 as FQDESV.

With regard to this clone: Its recognized antigen is unknown. Base qualities were left out, and no much larger clone turns up one base away.

Donors formed part of the validation cohort, which comprised fewer than 150 subjects and was distinct from the first cohort of over 500 subjects. The sequence was obtained from a man aged 18 to 30 in good health and CMV-seronegative. What was sequenced was PBMCs. The rearrangement joined TRBV11-1 to TRBJ2-5; TRBD1 could be the D gene, as 6 bases match. In nucleotides, the sequence is TGTGCCAGCAGCTCCCGGCGACAGGCAGAAGAGACCCAGTACTTC. It is translated as CASSSRRQAEETQYF.